This TCR beta chain originates from a study of identical twins. TCRdb analysed the 5' RACE reads with MiXCR anew, one entry per CDR3 protein. The sample shows around 960,000 distinct CDR3 sequences, approximately 13% of them seen only once. Trimming took off 3 bases at V and 5 bases at J, with 12 bases between the two ends. The germline V gene encodes CDR1 SQVTM and CDR2 ANQGSEA. The length of the CDR3 is 13 residues. The sample also formed part of further work on yellow fever vaccine responses in identical twins.

Sample: PBMCs. This chain links TRBV29-1 with TRBJ2-3; no clear D gene. This sequence was found in a woman between 18 and 30 years old in good health. For the CDR3, the DNA is TGCAGCGTTGAGAATGCTTGGGGAGATACGCAGTATTTT. It codes for CSVENAWGDTQYF.